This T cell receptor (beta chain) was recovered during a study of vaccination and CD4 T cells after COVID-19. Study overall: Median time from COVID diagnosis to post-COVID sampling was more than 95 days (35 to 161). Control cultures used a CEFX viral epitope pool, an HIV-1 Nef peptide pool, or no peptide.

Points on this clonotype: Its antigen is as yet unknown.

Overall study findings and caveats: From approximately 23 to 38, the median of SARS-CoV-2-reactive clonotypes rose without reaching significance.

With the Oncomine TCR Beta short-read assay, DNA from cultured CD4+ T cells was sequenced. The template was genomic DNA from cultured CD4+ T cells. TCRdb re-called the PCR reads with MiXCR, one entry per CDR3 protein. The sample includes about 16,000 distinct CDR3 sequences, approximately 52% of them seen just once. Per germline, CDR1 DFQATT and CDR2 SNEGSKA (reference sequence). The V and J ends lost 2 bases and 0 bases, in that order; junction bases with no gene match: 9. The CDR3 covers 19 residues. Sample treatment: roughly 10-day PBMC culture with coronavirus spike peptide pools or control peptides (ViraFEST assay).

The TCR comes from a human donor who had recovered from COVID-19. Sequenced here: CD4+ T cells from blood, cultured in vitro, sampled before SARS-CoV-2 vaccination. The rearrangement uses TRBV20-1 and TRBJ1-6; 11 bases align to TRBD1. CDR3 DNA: TGCAGTGCTAGACCTAGGACAGGGGGCCTTAGCTCCTATAATTCACCCCTCCACTTT. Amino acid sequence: CSARPRTGGLSSYNSPLHF.